The rows below give T cell receptor beta chains drawn from one sample of a study of cytomegalovirus exposure and HLA in healthy donors. This table comes from immunoSEQ multiplex PCR, and its TCRdb copy is limited to in-frame clones, with some not included. Of about 94,000 clones in the sample, approximately 66% were seen once. Sequenced sample: PBMCs. The origin of the receptors is a man aged 25-45 years in good health and CMV-seronegative. Both conserved end residues are part of each CDR3. A D gene is named only where the DNA matches it firmly. The size entry is marked missing in some rows and otherwise reads once, few, many or a size class.

V: TRBV7-8; D: TRBD1; J: TRBJ2-5; size: NA; DNA: TGTGCCAGCAGCCCTGGGACAGGGGATGGGGAGACCCAGTACTTC; CDR3: CASSPGTGDGETQYF
V: TRBV27; D: TRBD1; J: TRBJ1-5; size: few; DNA: TGTGCCAGCAGCTCCGGGACAGGATTCAATCAGCCCCAGCATTTT; CDR3: CASSSGTGFNQPQHF
V: TRBV25-1; D: NA; J: TRBJ1-1; size: few; DNA: TGTGCCACCAAACATTTGCAGGGAACCAACACTGAAGCTTTCTTT; CDR3: CATKHLQGTNTEAFF
V: TRBV2; D: NA; J: TRBJ2-7; size: NA; DNA: TGTGCCAGCAGTCCCCGGACGGGCGGGGACCACGAGCAGTACTTC; CDR3: CASSPRTGGDHEQYF
V: TRBV7-8; D: NA; J: TRBJ2-1; size: NA; DNA: TGTGCCAGCAGCTCCACACAGGGGAGGATTACAAGCGAGCAGTTCTTC; CDR3: CASSSTQGRITSEQFF
V: TRBV6-4; D: TRBD2; J: TRBJ2-1; size: NA; DNA: TGTGCCAGCAGTGCCTTAGCGGGAGGAGGCTACAATGAGCAGTTCTTC; CDR3: CASSALAGGGYNEQFF
V: TRBV7-2; D: TRBD2; J: TRBJ2-1; size: few; DNA: TGTGCCAGCAGCTTAGAGGGGCTAGCGGGGGGGCGATACAATGAGCAGTTCTTC; CDR3: CASSLEGLAGGRYNEQFF
V: TRBV7-8; D: NA; J: TRBJ1-2; size: NA; DNA: TGTGCCAGCAGCCCACACCGGGGTGACCCCTATGGCTACACCTTC; CDR3: CASSPHRGDPYGYTF
V: TRBV28; D: NA; J: TRBJ2-3; size: few; DNA: TGTGCCAGCAGTTTAGAGATAACTAGCACAGATACGCAGTATTTT; CDR3: CASSLEITSTDTQYF
V: TRBV5-1; D: NA; J: TRBJ1-2; size: NA; DNA: TGCGCCAGCAGCTTGTTGGACAGTAACTATGGCTACACCTTC; CDR3: CASSLLDSNYGYTF
V: TRBV28; D: TRBD1; J: TRBJ1-4; size: NA; DNA: TGTGCCAGCAGTTCCTTTGGGGCAGGGGGTGAAAAACTGTTTTTT; CDR3: CASSSFGAGGEKLFF
V: TRBV10-3; D: NA; J: TRBJ2-2; size: NA; DNA: TGTGCCATCAGTGGAGGGGGAGGGATGGACACCGGGGAGCTGTTTTTT; CDR3: CAISGGGGMDTGELFF
V: TRBV7-9; D: NA; J: TRBJ2-7; size: NA; DNA: TGTGCCAGCAGCCCCTACGAGCAGTACTTC; CDR3: CASSPYEQYF
V: TRBV2; D: NA; J: TRBJ2-2; size: NA; DNA: TGTGCCAGCGACGGGGGGCCCACCGGGGAGCTGTTTTTT; CDR3: CASDGGPTGELFF
V: TRBV5-1; D: NA; J: TRBJ1-2; size: few; DNA: TGCGCCAGCAGCTTGTGGGGGCGCTTGAATGATGGCTACACCTTC; CDR3: CASSLWGRLNDGYTF
V: TRBV4-2; D: NA; J: TRBJ1-3; size: NA; DNA: TGTGCCAGCAGCCAAGATATACGAGCAACTGGAAACACCATATATTTT; CDR3: CASSQDIRATGNTIYF
V: TRBV7-2; D: TRBD1; J: TRBJ2-7; size: NA; DNA: TGTGCCAGCAGCTCCACAGGGGTAAACGAGCAGTACTTC; CDR3: CASSSTGVNEQYF